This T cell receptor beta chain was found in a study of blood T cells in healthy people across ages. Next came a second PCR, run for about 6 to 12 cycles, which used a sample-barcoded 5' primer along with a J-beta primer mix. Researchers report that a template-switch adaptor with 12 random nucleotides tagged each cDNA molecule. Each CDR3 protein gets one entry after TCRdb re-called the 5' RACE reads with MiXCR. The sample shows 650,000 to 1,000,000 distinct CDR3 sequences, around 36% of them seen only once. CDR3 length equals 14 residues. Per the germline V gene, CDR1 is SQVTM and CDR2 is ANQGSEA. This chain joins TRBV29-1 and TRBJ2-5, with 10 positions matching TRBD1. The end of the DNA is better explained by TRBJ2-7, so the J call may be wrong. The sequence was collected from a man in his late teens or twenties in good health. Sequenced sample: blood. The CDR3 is CSVGERQGASEQYF. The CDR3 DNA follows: TGCAGCGTTGGCGAAAGACAGGGGGCGAGCGAGCAGTACTTC.